This T cell receptor (beta chain) derives from a study of naive and memory T cell subsets. Germline V gives CDR1 DFQATT, CDR2 SNEGSKA (reference sequence). The CDR3 has 11 amino acids. V lost 6 bases and J 12 bases, leaving 15 bases between the germline ends. Amplification of ligated cDNA took four PCR rounds with SP2 and nested alpha and beta constant primers. Blood and skin TCR RNA was reverse transcribed with alpha and beta constant primers. TCRdb independently ran MiXCR on the 5' RACE reads; one entry per CDR3 protein. In the table there are 25,000 to 35,000 distinct CDR3 sequences, about a sixth of which are singletons. An oligonucleotide containing a UMI was ligated to the 3' end of TCR cDNA.

The chain combines TRBV20-1 with TRBJ1-5; possibly TRBD1 for D (6 bases). The receptor comes from a female donor in good health. The CDR3, as DNA: TGCAGTGCATTCCACGGACAGATCCAGCATTTT. Encoded protein: CSAFHGQIQHF.